A selection of T cell receptor beta chains follows, all from one sample in a study of blood T cell repertoires in COVID-19. Produced via immunoSEQ multiplex PCR; TCRdb's table is partial and in-frame only. The sample contains over 200,000 clones, around nine tenths of which appear only once. Sequenced material: peripheral blood. The receptors derive from a man aged 60-69 years who had recovered from COVID-19. Each CDR3 is given with its conserved first and last residue. D genes are given only for firm matches. Rows give clone size only sometimes, using once, few, many, or a class for an expanded clone.

D: TRBD2
size: -
J: TRBJ2-7
V: TRBV6-5
length: 14
DNA: TGTGCCAGCGAGCGGGAGGGAAGGTTGGGCGAGCAGTACTTC
CDR3: CASEREGRLGEQYF

D: -
size: -
J: TRBJ1-4
V: TRBV4-1
length: 16
DNA: TGCGCCAGCAGCCAAGTAGCAGGACAGTATAATGAAAAACTGTTTTTT
CDR3: CASSQVAGQYNEKLFF

D: -
size: -
J: TRBJ2-3
V: TRBV7-9
length: 14
DNA: TGTGCCAGCAGCTTAGGGCTTCCCATGGATACGCAGTATTTT
CDR3: CASSLGLPMDTQYF

D: TRBD1
size: -
J: TRBJ2-1
V: TRBV10-3
length: 16
DNA: TGTGCCATCAGTGACCCTCGGGACAGGATGTACAATGAGCAGTTCTTC
CDR3: CAISDPRDRMYNEQFF

D: TRBD2
size: -
J: TRBJ2-7
V: TRBV7-7
length: 15
DNA: TGTGCTAGCAGCTCCCAAGCGGGAGCGGAGTACGAGCAGTACTTC
CDR3: CASSSQAGAEYEQYF

D: TRBD1
size: -
J: TRBJ1-5
V: TRBV5-1
length: 15
DNA: TGCGCCAGCAGCTTACTGGGACAGGGAGGGGAGCCCCAGCATTTT
CDR3: CASSLLGQGGEPQHF

D: TRBD1
size: once
J: TRBJ2-1
V: TRBV11-2
length: 16
DNA: TGTGCCAGCAGCTTAGAGTTCGGGACAGGGGGCAATGAGCAGTTCTTC
CDR3: CASSLEFGTGGNEQFF

D: TRBD2
size: -
J: TRBJ2-2
V: TRBV10-3
length: 14
DNA: TGTGCCATCAAGGTCCGGGAGGACACCGGGGAGCTGTTTTTT
CDR3: CAIKVREDTGELFF

D: -
size: -
J: TRBJ1-5
V: TRBV2
length: 15
DNA: TGTGCCAGCACCCTAAGCGGGACCGGTAATCAGCCCCAGCATTTT
CDR3: CASTLSGTGNQPQHF

D: -
size: -
J: TRBJ2-5
V: TRBV30
length: 13
DNA: TGTGCCTGGAGTGTTTGGGCCCAAGAGACCCAGTACTTC
CDR3: CAWSVWAQETQYF

D: -
size: -
J: TRBJ1-5
V: TRBV12-2
length: 18
DNA: TGTGCAAGTCGCTTAGAGGGACAGGAGACGATTAGCAATCAGCCCCAGCATTTT
CDR3: CASRLEGQETISNQPQHF

D: TRBD1
size: -
J: TRBJ1-2
V: TRBV12-5
length: 14
DNA: TGTGCTAGTGGCGACAGGGGGCGAAACTATGGCTACACCTTC
CDR3: CASGDRGRNYGYTF

D: -
size: once
J: TRBJ2-7
V: TRBV7-3
length: 19
DNA: TGTGCCAGCAGCTTAATTGTGACAGGGGGAAGCGGGAGGGCAGTTGAGCAGTACTTC
CDR3: CASSLIVTGGSGRAVEQYF